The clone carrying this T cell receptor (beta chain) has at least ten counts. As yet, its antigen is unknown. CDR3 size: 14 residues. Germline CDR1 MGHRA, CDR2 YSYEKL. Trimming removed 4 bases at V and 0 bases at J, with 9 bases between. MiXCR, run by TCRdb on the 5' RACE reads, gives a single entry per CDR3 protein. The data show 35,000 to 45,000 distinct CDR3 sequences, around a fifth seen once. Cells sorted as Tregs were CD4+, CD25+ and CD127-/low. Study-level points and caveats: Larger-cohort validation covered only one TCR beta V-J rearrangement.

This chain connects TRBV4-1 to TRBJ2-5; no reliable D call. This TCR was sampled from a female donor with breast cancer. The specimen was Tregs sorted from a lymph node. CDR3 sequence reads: CASSLQRNQETQYF. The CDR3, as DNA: TGCGCCAGCAGCCTTCAGAGAAACCAAGAGACCCAGTACTTC.